These T cell receptor beta chains were read from a single sample in a study of T cell repertoires in cytomegalovirus infection. TCRdb re-analysed the reads in MiXCR, keeping a single row per CDR3 protein. The repertoire has about 920,000 distinct CDR3 sequences, roughly 31% of them found once; the top ten carry about 14%. Their target antigens are unknown. The source material was cultured CD8+ T cells from PBMCs, sampled from culture after CMV antigen stimulation. The source is a human donor in good health (CMV status not recorded). Some clones in this sample may be carry-over from other donors' samples. Each CDR3 is given with its conserved first and last residue. Fields, in order: D gene, clone size, J gene, V gene, CDR3 protein, CDR3 DNA. A D gene is named only where the DNA matches it firmly. A clone size is listed for some rows: how often the clone was seen (once, few, many), or a class if it is expanded.

d_gene: TRBD2; abundance: .; j_gene: TRBJ2-2; v_gene: TRBV4-1; CDR3aa: CASGLAGGTGELFF; CDR3nt: TGCGCCAGCGGCCTTGCGGGGGGAACCGGGGAGCTGTTTTTT
d_gene: TRBD1; abundance: .; j_gene: TRBJ2-2; v_gene: TRBV4-1; CDR3aa: CASSRDRGPGGELFF; CDR3nt: TGCGCCAGCAGCCGGGACAGGGGGCCGGGCGGGGAGCTGTTTTTT
d_gene: TRBD1; abundance: few; j_gene: TRBJ1-1; v_gene: TRBV6-8; CDR3aa: CASSYQGGFLEAFF; CDR3nt: TGTGCCAGCAGTTATCAGGGGGGTTTTCTTGAAGCTTTCTTT
d_gene: TRBD2; abundance: few; j_gene: TRBJ2-2; v_gene: TRBV7-6; CDR3aa: CASRLLAGGLGGELFF; CDR3nt: TGTGCCAGCAGATTACTAGCGGGGGGGCTCGGCGGGGAGCTGTTTTTT
d_gene: .; abundance: many; j_gene: TRBJ1-5; v_gene: TRBV7-9; CDR3aa: CASSLGQINQPQHF; CDR3nt: TGTGCCAGCAGCCTAGGACAGATCAATCAGCCCCAGCATTTT
d_gene: .; abundance: .; j_gene: TRBJ1-3; v_gene: TRBV7-3; CDR3aa: CASSLEIQGGGNSIYF; CDR3nt: TGTGCCAGCAGCTTGGAAATACAGGGAGGTGGAAACTCCATATATTTT
d_gene: .; abundance: few; j_gene: TRBJ1-2; v_gene: TRBV25-1; CDR3aa: CASSEYFGRDDVSYGYTF; CDR3nt: TGTGCCAGCAGTGAATATTTCGGACGGGACGATGTAAGCTATGGCTACACCTTC
d_gene: TRBD1; abundance: .; j_gene: TRBJ2-1; v_gene: TRBV7-9; CDR3aa: CASSTENRGLVFF; CDR3nt: TGTGCCAGCAGCACCGAGAACAGGGGGCTCGTGTTCTTC
d_gene: TRBD2; abundance: .; j_gene: TRBJ2-1; v_gene: TRBV27; CDR3aa: CASSLSPLSGGPSLYPSYNEQFF; CDR3nt: TGTGCCAGCAGTTTATCCCCCCTTAGCGGGGGACCGTCCCTCTATCCTTCCTACAATGAGCAGTTCTTC
d_gene: .; abundance: .; j_gene: TRBJ2-3; v_gene: TRBV4-1; CDR3aa: CASSQDGSAGDTQYF; CDR3nt: TGCGCCAGCAGCCAAGATGGGAGTGCGGGAGATACGCAGTATTTT
d_gene: TRBD2; abundance: .; j_gene: TRBJ2-3; v_gene: TRBV12-3/TRBV12-4; CDR3aa: CASSRAGVFRSTDTQYF; CDR3nt: TGTGCCAGCAGTCGTGCGGGGGTGTTCCGGAGCACAGATACGCAGTATTTT
d_gene: TRBD2; abundance: .; j_gene: TRBJ2-5; v_gene: TRBV4-1; CDR3aa: CASSQDPSGGPRETQYF; CDR3nt: TGCGCCAGCAGCCAAGATCCCAGCGGGGGGCCCCGAGAGACCCAGTACTTC
d_gene: .; abundance: few; j_gene: TRBJ2-1; v_gene: TRBV7-9; CDR3aa: CASSLVIHEQFF; CDR3nt: TGTGCCAGCAGCTTAGTAATCCATGAGCAGTTCTTC
d_gene: TRBD2; abundance: .; j_gene: TRBJ2-2; v_gene: TRBV20-1; CDR3aa: CSATGGGTGELFF; CDR3nt: TGCAGTGCTACCGGGGGGGGCACCGGGGAGCTGTTTTTT
d_gene: .; abundance: few; j_gene: TRBJ2-7; v_gene: TRBV12-3/TRBV12-4; CDR3aa: CASSINHEQYF; CDR3nt: TGTGCCAGCAGTATAAACCACGAGCAGTACTTC
d_gene: TRBD2; abundance: many; j_gene: TRBJ2-1; v_gene: TRBV7-2; CDR3aa: CASSPAGGVYNEQFF; CDR3nt: TGTGCCAGCAGTCCAGCGGGGGGGGTTTACAATGAGCAGTTCTTC
d_gene: .; abundance: .; j_gene: TRBJ2-1; v_gene: TRBV10-3; CDR3aa: CAILLSSHTWANEQFF; CDR3nt: TGTGCCATTCTGCTTTCTTCACACACTTGGGCGAATGAGCAGTTCTTC
d_gene: .; abundance: .; j_gene: TRBJ1-1; v_gene: TRBV29-1; CDR3aa: CMAQVGTEAFF; CDR3nt: TGCATGGCCCAGGTTGGCACTGAAGCTTTCTTT
d_gene: .; abundance: few; j_gene: TRBJ2-3; v_gene: TRBV7-9; CDR3aa: CASSRSGVGTDTQYF; CDR3nt: TGTGCCAGCAGCCGTTCCGGGGTTGGCACAGATACGCAGTATTTT
d_gene: .; abundance: .; j_gene: TRBJ2-1; v_gene: TRBV4-3; CDR3aa: CASSTRVLSYNEQFF; CDR3nt: TGCGCCAGCAGCACTAGAGTCCTCTCCTACAATGAGCAGTTCTTC
d_gene: .; abundance: few; j_gene: TRBJ2-5; v_gene: TRBV27; CDR3aa: CASSPFSPYQETQYF; CDR3nt: TGTGCCAGCAGTCCTTTCTCCCCTTACCAAGAGACCCAGTACTTC
d_gene: TRBD1; abundance: few; j_gene: TRBJ1-3; v_gene: TRBV9; CDR3aa: CASSARHFDRDPGNTIYF; CDR3nt: TGTGCCAGCAGCGCGAGACATTTCGACAGGGACCCTGGAAACACCATATATTTT
d_gene: .; abundance: .; j_gene: TRBJ2-2; v_gene: TRBV25-1; CDR3aa: CASSDEVFTGELFF; CDR3nt: TGTGCCAGCAGTGACGAGGTTTTCACCGGGGAGCTGTTTTTT
d_gene: .; abundance: .; j_gene: TRBJ2-1; v_gene: TRBV2; CDR3aa: CASSGRGNGACNEQFF; CDR3nt: TGTGCCAGCAGTGGCCGAGGGAACGGGGCCTGCAATGAGCAGTTCTTC
d_gene: TRBD1; abundance: few; j_gene: TRBJ1-5; v_gene: TRBV24-1; CDR3aa: CATSDRGSNQPQHF; CDR3nt: TGTGCCACCAGCGACAGGGGGAGCAATCAGCCCCAGCATTTT
d_gene: TRBD1; abundance: .; j_gene: TRBJ1-5; v_gene: TRBV10-3; CDR3aa: CAISGDRVGSNQPQHF; CDR3nt: TGTGCCATCAGTGGGGACAGGGTGGGGAGCAATCAGCCCCAGCATTTT
d_gene: TRBD1; abundance: many; j_gene: TRBJ1-6; v_gene: TRBV7-8; CDR3aa: CASSLSGTGHSPLHF; CDR3nt: TGTGCCAGCAGCCTATCCGGGACAGGCCATTCACCCCTCCACTTT
d_gene: .; abundance: once; j_gene: TRBJ1-1; v_gene: TRBV5-5; CDR3aa: CASSFWFKQRLMNTEAFF; CDR3nt: TGTGCCAGCAGCTTTTGGTTTAAACAGAGGCTCATGAACACTGAAGCTTTCTTT
d_gene: .; abundance: few; j_gene: TRBJ2-3; v_gene: TRBV4-1; CDR3aa: CASSTRGDTQYF; CDR3nt: TGCGCCAGCAGCACCCGCGGAGATACGCAGTATTTT
d_gene: .; abundance: few; j_gene: TRBJ1-1; v_gene: TRBV6-8; CDR3aa: CATTYGTEAFF; CDR3nt: TGTGCCACCACGTATGGCACTGAAGCTTTCTTT
d_gene: TRBD1; abundance: once; j_gene: TRBJ1-2; v_gene: TRBV2; CDR3aa: CASSDLTRDRAYGYTF; CDR3nt: TGTGCCAGCAGTGACTTAACTAGGGACAGAGCCTATGGCTACACCTTC
d_gene: .; abundance: many; j_gene: TRBJ2-2; v_gene: TRBV7-6; CDR3aa: CASKRTGELFF; CDR3nt: TGTGCCAGCAAAAGGACCGGGGAGCTGTTTTTT
d_gene: TRBD1; abundance: once; j_gene: TRBJ1-4; v_gene: TRBV5-1; CDR3aa: CASGTARNEKLFF; CDR3nt: TGCGCCAGTGGGACAGCTCGTAATGAAAAACTGTTTTTT
d_gene: .; abundance: .; j_gene: TRBJ1-3; v_gene: TRBV10-3; CDR3aa: CAISEADTIYF; CDR3nt: TGTGCCATCAGTGAGGCGGACACCATATATTTT
d_gene: TRBD2; abundance: .; j_gene: TRBJ2-2; v_gene: TRBV6-5; CDR3aa: CAGSLLAGGTGELFF; CDR3nt: TGTGCCGGCAGTCTTTTAGCGGGGGGGACCGGGGAGCTGTTTTTT
d_gene: .; abundance: many; j_gene: TRBJ2-7; v_gene: TRBV7-7; CDR3aa: CASSLVGLSEQYF; CDR3nt: TGTGCTAGCAGCTTAGTCGGACTTAGCGAGCAGTACTTC
d_gene: .; abundance: .; j_gene: TRBJ1-1; v_gene: TRBV7-9; CDR3aa: CASSRVAGLNTEAFF; CDR3nt: TGTGCCAGCAGCAGAGTCGCAGGGTTGAACACTGAAGCTTTCTTT
d_gene: .; abundance: .; j_gene: TRBJ2-7; v_gene: TRBV7-9; CDR3aa: CASSSDPQEQYF; CDR3nt: TGTGCCAGCAGCTCGGATCCTCAGGAGCAGTACTTC
d_gene: .; abundance: .; j_gene: TRBJ2-2; v_gene: TRBV6-1; CDR3aa: CASSSAEQNTGELFF; CDR3nt: TGTGCCAGCAGCTCGGCGGAACAAAACACCGGGGAGCTGTTTTTT
d_gene: .; abundance: .; j_gene: TRBJ1-1; v_gene: TRBV2; CDR3aa: CALTYGNTEAFF; CDR3nt: TGTGCCCTCACATATGGAAACACTGAAGCTTTCTTT
d_gene: TRBD1; abundance: many; j_gene: TRBJ2-7; v_gene: TRBV7-6; CDR3aa: CASSAEGQVHEQYF; CDR3nt: TGTGCCAGCAGCGCAGAGGGACAGGTCCACGAGCAGTACTTC
d_gene: .; abundance: .; j_gene: TRBJ1-1; v_gene: TRBV6-1; CDR3aa: CASSGPGAASFEAFF; CDR3nt: TGTGCCAGCAGTGGCCCGGGCGCCGCTTCGTTTGAAGCTTTCTTT
d_gene: TRBD2; abundance: few; j_gene: TRBJ2-1; v_gene: TRBV7-9; CDR3aa: CASSMTSGRDNEQFF; CDR3nt: TGTGCCAGCAGCATGACTAGCGGGCGAGACAATGAGCAGTTCTTC
d_gene: .; abundance: many; j_gene: TRBJ2-3; v_gene: TRBV27; CDR3aa: CASGLAYRVEGDTQYF; CDR3nt: TGTGCCAGCGGCCTAGCCTACAGGGTGGAGGGAGATACGCAGTATTTT
d_gene: .; abundance: few; j_gene: TRBJ1-5; v_gene: TRBV7-2; CDR3aa: CASSRWEGLNQPQHF; CDR3nt: TGTGCCAGCAGCCGATGGGAAGGGCTCAATCAGCCCCAGCATTTT
d_gene: .; abundance: .; j_gene: TRBJ1-5; v_gene: TRBV6-5; CDR3aa: CANSYIQGSQPQHF; CDR3nt: TGTGCCAACAGTTACATTCAGGGCAGTCAGCCCCAGCATTTT
d_gene: TRBD2; abundance: few; j_gene: TRBJ2-2; v_gene: TRBV7-8; CDR3aa: CASSSPSGLVGTGELFF; CDR3nt: TGTGCCAGCAGCTCCCCTTCGGGACTAGTAGGCACCGGGGAGCTGTTTTTT
d_gene: TRBD2; abundance: .; j_gene: TRBJ2-1; v_gene: TRBV5-4; CDR3aa: CASSFTSGGVDEQFF; CDR3nt: TGTGCCAGCAGCTTTACTAGCGGGGGCGTCGATGAGCAGTTCTTC
d_gene: .; abundance: .; j_gene: TRBJ1-2; v_gene: TRBV15; CDR3aa: CATSSVGRGTMNYGYTF; CDR3nt: TGTGCCACCAGCAGTGTGGGACGGGGAACAATGAACTATGGCTACACCTTC
d_gene: TRBD1; abundance: .; j_gene: TRBJ1-5; v_gene: TRBV7-6; CDR3aa: CASSPGQGSDYSNQPQHF; CDR3nt: TGTGCCAGCAGCCCGGGACAGGGGAGCGATTATAGCAATCAGCCCCAGCATTTT
d_gene: TRBD1; abundance: .; j_gene: TRBJ1-2; v_gene: TRBV9; CDR3aa: CASSLRDSGYEYGYTF; CDR3nt: TGTGCCAGCAGCCTCCGGGACAGCGGCTATGAGTATGGCTACACCTTC
d_gene: TRBD1; abundance: many; j_gene: TRBJ1-2; v_gene: TRBV7-6; CDR3aa: CASSDWTGGDGYGYTF; CDR3nt: TGTGCCAGCAGCGATTGGACAGGGGGCGACGGCTATGGCTACACCTTC